Each of the 23 T cell receptor beta chains below was sequenced from the same sample in a study of technical replicates of blood from several donors. Assay used: immunoSEQ multiplex PCR; TCRdb lists only in-frame clones, some missing. The sample has under 80,000 clones; 95% to 97% are singletons. The sample was T cells isolated from PBMCs. Source of these receptors: a human donor in good health.

The rearrangement uses TRBV5-6 and TRBJ2-5, with TRBD2 matching 14 bases. The CDR3 extends over 17 amino acids. The V gene end was trimmed by 3 bases and the J gene end by 7 bases; junction bases not matched to a gene: 11. The V gene's germline CDR1 is SGHDT and CDR2 YYEEEE. The CDR3 DNA is TGTGCCAGCAGCTGGAACCGACTAGCGGGGGGGGGCATGACCCAGTACTTC. Encoded protein: CASSWNRLAGGGMTQYF.

The gene calls are TRBV7-9 and TRBJ1-2; no firm D call. This CDR3 spans 12 amino acids. The V end lost 6 bases, the J end lost 4 bases, and 9 bases lay between the germline ends. Looked up from germline, CDR1 is SEHNR and CDR2 is FQNEAQ (reference sequence). The CDR3 bases are TGTGCCAGCAGGGGAGGGAGCTATGGCTACACCTTC. This sequence encodes CASRGGSYGYTF.

CDR3 in DNA: TGTGCCAGCAGTTTTAACAGGGGAAATGGCTACACCTTC. Protein product: CASSFNRGNGYTF. The chain uses TRBV6-5 and TRBJ1-2, with 7 bases matching TRBD1. The germline V gene encodes CDR1 MNHEY and CDR2 SVGAGI. There are 13 residues in the CDR3. Unmatched junction bases numbered 5, after V lost 4 bases and J lost 6 bases.

CDR3 in DNA: TGTGCCAGCAGCCAAGATCGTAACAGGTGGGCCGGGGAGCTGTTTTTT. It is translated as CASSQDRNRWAGELFF. V gene TRBV4-2 combines with J gene TRBJ2-2; tentatively, D is TRBD1 (5 bases). Germline V lookup: CDR1 LGHNA, CDR2 YNFKEQ. The CDR3 totals 16 residues. The V end was cut by 0 bases, the J end by 6 bases, with 14 bases between.

The V and J genes are TRBV4-2 and TRBJ2-1, with D perhaps matching TRBD1 (5 bases). V lost 0 bases, J lost 9 bases, and 12 bases lay in between. Per germline, CDR1 LGHNA and CDR2 YNFKEQ. This CDR3 is built from 14 residues. CDR3 protein: CASSQENRMGEQFF. CDR3 coding DNA: TGTGCCAGCAGCCAAGAGAACAGGATGGGTGAGCAGTTCTTC.

The chain employs TRBV10-3 and TRBJ1-1; D may be TRBD1 (6 bases). Trimming left V 5 bases short and J 1 base short, with 14 bases between. CDR1 and CDR2 from the germline V gene are ENHRY and SYGVKD. CDR3 length: 15 amino acids. The CDR3 coding sequence is TGTGCCATCAGTCCCAAGGGGGGGACGAACACTGAAGCTTTCTTT. Protein sequence: CAISPKGGTNTEAFF.

The V call is TRBV18, the J call TRBJ2-5, with 7 bases lining up with TRBD2. Trimming cost V 6 bases and J 4 bases; bases outside gene matches: 8. This CDR3 region has 14 residues. The germline CDR1 and CDR2 sequences are KGHSH and LQKENI. In nucleotides, the CDR3 is TGTGCCAGCTCCCTTTCGACGGGAGGAGAGACCCAGTACTTC. Translated: CASSLSTGGETQYF.

This sequence joins TRBV28 and TRBJ2-7; D is perhaps TRBD1 (5 bases). V lost 3 bases, J lost 2 bases, and 11 bases lay in between. The CDR3 covers 14 residues. Germline CDR1 and CDR2: MDHEN and SYDVKM. This chain's CDR3 is CASSLPLGAYEQYF. CDR3 in DNA: TGTGCCAGCAGTTTGCCTTTAGGGGCCTACGAGCAGTACTTC. Filled out from reference TRBV28 and TRBJ2-7, the complete variable domain reads DVKVTQSSRYLVKRTGEKVFLECVQDMDHENMFWYRQDPGLGLRLIYFSYDVKMKEKGDIPEGYSVSREKKERFSLILESASTNQTSMYLCASSLPLGAYEQYFGPGTRLTVT.

The chain uses TRBV6-5 and TRBJ2-3; maybe TRBD2 (5 bases). CDR3 size: 13 residues. With 6 bases removed from V and 1 base from J, the gap between germline ends came to 8 bases. Germline V lookup: CDR1 MNHEY, CDR2 SVGAGI. CDR3 sequence: CASRGSGTDTQYF. CDR3 sequence (DNA): TGTGCCAGCAGAGGTAGCGGCACAGATACGCAGTATTTT.

The chain is built from TRBV14 and TRBJ2-7, with D perhaps TRBD2 (5 bases). V was cut by 4 bases and J by 4 bases, with 29 bases left in between. The CDR3 totals 19 residues. Germline-derived CDR1 and CDR2 are SGHDN and FVKESK. As DNA, the CDR3 is TGTGCCAGCAGCCCTTCATTAACCCCGAAGTGGACTCCACAGTACGAGCAGTACTTC. It codes for CASSPSLTPKWTPQYEQYF.

V gene TRBV7-9 combines with J gene TRBJ2-7; the D gene is possibly TRBD1 (5 bases). Trimming took off 5 bases at V and 2 bases at J, with 19 bases between the two ends. Germline values: CDR1 SEHNR, CDR2 FQNEAQ (reference sequence). The CDR3 consists of 16 residues. The CDR3 DNA follows: TGTGCCAGCAGCGGTCGATTCCTCCAGGGTGCCTACGAGCAGTACTTC. It encodes CASSGRFLQGAYEQYF.

The V and J genes are TRBV11-3 and TRBJ1-1; D not resolved. The CDR3 spans 13 residues. The V and J ends lost 5 bases and 5 bases respectively, with 12 bases between them. Germline CDR1 reads SGHNT; CDR2 reads YENEEA. The CDR3 nucleotides are TGTGCCAGCAGCCCCCGGGGAGAGACTGAAGCTTTCTTT. As protein: CASSPRGETEAFF. Combining the CDR3 with reference TRBV11-3 and TRBJ1-1 gives the whole variable domain EAGVVQSPRYKIIEKKQPVAFWCNPISGHNTLYWYLQNLGQGPELLIRYENEEAVDDSQLPKDRFSAERLKGVDSTLKIQPAELGDSAVYLCASSPRGETEAFFGQGTRLTVV.

The chain combines TRBV10-3 with TRBJ2-7, with TRBD1 identical over 7 bases. The CDR3 consists of 14 residues. V shed 5 bases and J 2 bases; nucleotides not matched to a gene: 6. Germline V gene data show CDR1 as ENHRY and CDR2 as SYGVKD. For the CDR3, the DNA is TGTGCCATCAGTTACGGGACAGCTACCTACGAGCAGTACTTC. This translates into CAISYGTATYEQYF.

In nucleotides, the CDR3 is TGTGCCAGTAGTAGACAGATGAACACTGAAGCTTTCTTT. Translating gives CASSRQMNTEAFF. V and J are TRBV19 and TRBJ1-1, with D perhaps matching TRBD1 (5 bases). The CDR3 has 13 amino acids. The germline gives CDR1 LNHDA, CDR2 SQIVND (reference sequence). Deletions cut 4 bases from V and 0 bases from J, with 6 bases between.

V usage is TRBV5-5 and J usage is TRBJ2-7, with D uncertain. V gave up 2 bases and J gave up 4 bases, with 4 bases separating them. There are 11 residues in the CDR3. Per the germline V gene, CDR1 is SGHKS and CDR2 is YYEKEE (reference sequence). In DNA form, the CDR3 reads TGTGCCAGCAGCTTCGGGTACGAGCAGTACTTC. It is translated as CASSFGYEQYF.

The V and J genes are TRBV30 and TRBJ1-4, with 10 bases matching TRBD1. The germline CDR1 and CDR2 sequences are GTSNPN and SVGIG (reference sequence). The CDR3 extends over 19 amino acids. The V segment lost 0 bases and the J segment 4 bases; nucleotides outside the gene matches: 14. In DNA, the CDR3 is TGTGCCTGGAGTGTAGGATTCATCGGTGGGGACAGGGGTAATGAAAAACTGTTTTTT. It specifies CAWSVGFIGGDRGNEKLFF. The variable domain in full, with the rest retrieved from reference TRBV30 and TRBJ1-4, is SQTIHQWPATLVQPVGSPLSLECTVEGTSNPNLYWYRQAAGRGLQLLFYSVGIGQISSEVPQNLSASRPQDRQFILSSKKLLLSDSGFYLCAWSVGFIGGDRGNEKLFFGSGTQLSVL.

This chain uses TRBV29-1 with TRBJ2-3; tentatively, D is TRBD1 (6 bases). The CDR3 consists of 16 residues. Germline lookup yields CDR1 SQVTM and CDR2 ANQGSEA. V gave up 5 bases and J gave up 4 bases, with 22 bases separating them. The CDR3 DNA sequence: TGCAGCGTTCAGTGGTCACAACAGGGTATCTCAGATACGCAGTATTTT. It translates to CSVQWSQQGISDTQYF.

The chain is built from TRBV18 and TRBJ2-7; D may be TRBD1 (6 bases). The V end lost 6 bases, the J end lost 1 base, and 16 bases lay between the germline ends. Germline CDR1 and CDR2: KGHSH and LQKENI. The CDR3 contains 15 residues. The CDR3 DNA sequence: TGTGCCAGCTCTAAGGGTAGGGGACATTCCTACGAGCAGTACTTC. This encodes CASSKGRGHSYEQYF. Drawing the rest from reference TRBV18 and TRBJ2-7, the complete variable domain is NAGVMQNPRHLVRRRGQEARLRCSPMKGHSHVYWYRQLPEEGLKFMVYLQKENIIDESGMPKERFSAEFPKEGPSILRIQQVVRGDSAAYFCASSKGRGHSYEQYFGPGTRLTVT.

The chain couples TRBV19 to TRBJ1-2; the D gene is possibly TRBD1 (5 bases). V was cut by 5 bases and J by 7 bases, with 17 bases left in between. CDR1 LNHDA and CDR2 SQIVND come from the germline V gene (reference sequence). There are 14 residues in the CDR3. The CDR3 DNA reads as TGTGCCAGTAGTGAGGGGACTTTAATCACTGGCTACACCTTC. Amino acid sequence: CASSEGTLITGYTF.

The chain has TRBV7-9 and TRBJ2-3; D ambiguous. The CDR3 contains 14 residues. V dropped 11 bases and J dropped 1 base, with 16 bases sitting between them. The germline CDR1 and CDR2 sequences are SEHNR and FQNEAQ (reference sequence). CDR3 loop: CADKNLVGTDTQYF. For the CDR3, the DNA is TGTGCCGATAAAAATTTAGTGGGCACAGATACGCAGTATTTT.

The chain combines TRBV10-3 with TRBJ2-7, with no clear D. CDR1 and CDR2 from the germline V gene are ENHRY and SYGVKD. V shed 2 bases and J shed 1 base, with 12 bases lying between them. The CDR3 runs 15 residues. As DNA, the CDR3 is TGTGCCATCAGTGAGGCGGCAGCTCCTTCCTACGAGCAGTACTTC. Translation: CAISEAAAPSYEQYF.

V is TRBV7-8 and J is TRBJ2-3, with 8 bases matching TRBD2. The V and J ends lost 3 bases and 2 bases, in that order; junction bases with no gene match: 13. Germline V gene data show CDR1 as SGHVS and CDR2 as FQNEAQ. The CDR3 extends over 18 amino acids. CDR3 loop: CASSFLIGRGANTDTQYF. The CDR3 DNA reads TGTGCCAGCAGCTTCCTGATTGGGCGGGGGGCCAACACAGATACGCAGTATTTT.

The V gene is TRBV6-5, the J gene TRBJ1-2; no clear D gene. Germline values: CDR1 MNHEY, CDR2 SVGAGI. This CDR3 region has 13 residues. V was clipped by 0 bases and J by 5 bases, with 7 bases between them. The CDR3 loop is CASSYSSTYGYTF. CDR3 coding DNA: TGTGCCAGCAGTTACTCTTCCACATATGGCTACACCTTC.